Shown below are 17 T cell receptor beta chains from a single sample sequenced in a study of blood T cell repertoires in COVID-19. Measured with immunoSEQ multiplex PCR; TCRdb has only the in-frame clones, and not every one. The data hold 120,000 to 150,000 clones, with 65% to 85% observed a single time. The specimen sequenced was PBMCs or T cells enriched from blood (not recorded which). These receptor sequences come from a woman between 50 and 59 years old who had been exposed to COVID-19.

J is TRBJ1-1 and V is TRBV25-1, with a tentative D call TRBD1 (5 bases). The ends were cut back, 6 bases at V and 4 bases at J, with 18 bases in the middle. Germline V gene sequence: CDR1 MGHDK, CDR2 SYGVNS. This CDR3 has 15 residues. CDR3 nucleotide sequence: TGTGCCAGCAGCTCAGTTCGGACGGGGGGCACTGAAGCTTTCTTT. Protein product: CASSSVRTGGTEAFF.

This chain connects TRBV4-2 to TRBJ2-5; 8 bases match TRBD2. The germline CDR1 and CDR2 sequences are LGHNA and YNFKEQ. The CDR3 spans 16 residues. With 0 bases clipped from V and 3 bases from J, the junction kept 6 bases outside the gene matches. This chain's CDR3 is CASSQDQRGSEETQYF. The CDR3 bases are TGTGCCAGCAGCCAAGACCAGCGGGGGTCGGAAGAGACCCAGTACTTC.

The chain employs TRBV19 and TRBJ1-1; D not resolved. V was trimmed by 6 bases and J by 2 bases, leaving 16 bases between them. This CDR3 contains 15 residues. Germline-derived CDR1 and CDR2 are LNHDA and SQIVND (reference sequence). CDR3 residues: CASSPTGPTNTEAFF. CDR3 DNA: TGTGCCAGTAGCCCTACGGGTCCTACTAACACTGAAGCTTTCTTT.

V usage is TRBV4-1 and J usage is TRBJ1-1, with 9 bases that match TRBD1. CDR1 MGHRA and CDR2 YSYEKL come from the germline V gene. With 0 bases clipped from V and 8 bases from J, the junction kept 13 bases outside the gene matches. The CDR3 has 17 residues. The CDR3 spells CASSQEKVIRQGVEAFF. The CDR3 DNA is TGCGCCAGCAGCCAAGAAAAGGTGATTAGACAGGGGGTCGAAGCTTTCTTT.

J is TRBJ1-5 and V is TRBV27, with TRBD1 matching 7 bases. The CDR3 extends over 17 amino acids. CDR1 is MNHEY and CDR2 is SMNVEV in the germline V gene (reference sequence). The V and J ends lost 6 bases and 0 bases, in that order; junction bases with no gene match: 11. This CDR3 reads CASSRGSGQNSNQPQHF. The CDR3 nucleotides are TGTGCCAGCAGCAGAGGGTCGGGACAGAATAGCAATCAGCCCCAGCATTTT.

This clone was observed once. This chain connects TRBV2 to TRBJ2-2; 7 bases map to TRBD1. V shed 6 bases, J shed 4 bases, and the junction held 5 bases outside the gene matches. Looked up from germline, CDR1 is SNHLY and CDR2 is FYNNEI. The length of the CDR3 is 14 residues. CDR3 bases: TGTGCCAGCAGGCCGGACAGGCCCACCGGGGAGCTGTTTTTT. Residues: CASRPDRPTGELFF. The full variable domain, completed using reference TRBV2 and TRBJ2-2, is EPEVTQTPSHQVTQMGQEVILRCVPISNHLYFYWYRQILGQKVEFLVSFYNNEISEKSEIFDDQFSVERPDGSNFTLKIRSTKLEDSAMYFCASRPDRPTGELFFGEGSRLTVL.

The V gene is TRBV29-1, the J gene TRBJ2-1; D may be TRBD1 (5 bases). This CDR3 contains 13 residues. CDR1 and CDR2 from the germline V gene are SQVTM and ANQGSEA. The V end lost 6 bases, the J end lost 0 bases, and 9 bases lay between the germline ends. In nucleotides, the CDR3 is TGCAGCGTCCAGGGTAGCTCCTACAATGAGCAGTTCTTC. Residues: CSVQGSSYNEQFF.

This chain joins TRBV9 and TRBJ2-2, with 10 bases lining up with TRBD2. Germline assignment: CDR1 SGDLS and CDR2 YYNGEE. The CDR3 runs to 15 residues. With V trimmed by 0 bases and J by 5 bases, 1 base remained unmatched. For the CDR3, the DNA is TGTGCCAGCAGCGTAGTAGCGGGGGGAACCGGGGAGCTGTTTTTT. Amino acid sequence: CASSVVAGGTGELFF.

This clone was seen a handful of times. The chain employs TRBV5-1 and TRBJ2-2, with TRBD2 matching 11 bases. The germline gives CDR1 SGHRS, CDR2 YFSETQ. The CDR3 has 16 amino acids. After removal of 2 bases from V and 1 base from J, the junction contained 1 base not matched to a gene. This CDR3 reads CASSFGLAGNTGELFF. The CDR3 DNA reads TGCGCCAGCAGCTTCGGACTAGCGGGGAACACCGGGGAGCTGTTTTTT.

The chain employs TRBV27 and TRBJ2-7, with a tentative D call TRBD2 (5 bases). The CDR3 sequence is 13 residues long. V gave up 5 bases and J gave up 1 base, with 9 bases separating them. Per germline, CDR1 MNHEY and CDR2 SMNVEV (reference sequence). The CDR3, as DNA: TGTGCCAGCAGTAAAGCGGCATCCTACGAGCAGTACTTC. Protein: CASSKAASYEQYF.

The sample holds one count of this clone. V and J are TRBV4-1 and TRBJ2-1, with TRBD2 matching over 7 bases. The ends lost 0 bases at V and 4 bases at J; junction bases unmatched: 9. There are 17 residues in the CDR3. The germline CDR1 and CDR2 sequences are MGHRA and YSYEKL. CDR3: CASSQDLRPGGYNEQFF. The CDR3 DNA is TGCGCCAGCAGCCAAGATCTCCGGCCCGGGGGGTACAATGAGCAGTTCTTC.

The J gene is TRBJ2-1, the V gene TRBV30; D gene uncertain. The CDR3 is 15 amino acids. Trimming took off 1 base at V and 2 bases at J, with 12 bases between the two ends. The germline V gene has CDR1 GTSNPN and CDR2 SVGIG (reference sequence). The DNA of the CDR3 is TGTGCCTGGAGTGCGCGGCGCGGCACCTACAATGAGCAGTTCTTC. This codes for CAWSARRGTYNEQFF.

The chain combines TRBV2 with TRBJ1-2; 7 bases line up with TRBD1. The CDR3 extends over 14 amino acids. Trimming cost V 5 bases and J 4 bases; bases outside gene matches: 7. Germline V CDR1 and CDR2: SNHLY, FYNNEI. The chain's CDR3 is CASSSRQGTYGYTF. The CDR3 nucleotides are TGTGCCAGCAGTAGCCGACAGGGTACCTATGGCTACACCTTC.

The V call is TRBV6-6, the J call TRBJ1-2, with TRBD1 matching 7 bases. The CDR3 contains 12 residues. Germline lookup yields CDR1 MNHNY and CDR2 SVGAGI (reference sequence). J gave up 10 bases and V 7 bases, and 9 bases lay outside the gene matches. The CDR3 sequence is CASTYRGTAYTF. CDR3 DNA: TGTGCCAGCACCTACCGGGGGACAGCCTACACCTTC.

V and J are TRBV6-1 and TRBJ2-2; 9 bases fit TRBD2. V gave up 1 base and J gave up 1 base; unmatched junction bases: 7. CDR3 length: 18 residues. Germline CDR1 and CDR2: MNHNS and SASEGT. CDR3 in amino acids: CASSEGGLAGKNTGELFF. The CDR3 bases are TGTGCCAGCAGTGAAGGGGGGCTAGCGGGGAAGAACACCGGGGAGCTGTTTTTT.

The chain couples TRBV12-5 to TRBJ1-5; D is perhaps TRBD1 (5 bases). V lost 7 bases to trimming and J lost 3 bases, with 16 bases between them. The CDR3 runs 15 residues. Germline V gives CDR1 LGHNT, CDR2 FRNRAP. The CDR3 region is CASAQDSHSNQPQHF. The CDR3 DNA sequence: TGTGCTAGTGCCCAAGACAGTCATTCCAATCAGCCCCAGCATTTT.

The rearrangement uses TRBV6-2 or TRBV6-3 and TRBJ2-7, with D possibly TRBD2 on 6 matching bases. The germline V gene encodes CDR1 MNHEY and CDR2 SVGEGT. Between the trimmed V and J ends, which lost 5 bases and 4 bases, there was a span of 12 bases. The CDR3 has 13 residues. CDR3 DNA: TGTGCCAGCAGTAGGGGAGGCGGGTACGAGCAGTACTTC. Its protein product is CASSRGGGYEQYF.